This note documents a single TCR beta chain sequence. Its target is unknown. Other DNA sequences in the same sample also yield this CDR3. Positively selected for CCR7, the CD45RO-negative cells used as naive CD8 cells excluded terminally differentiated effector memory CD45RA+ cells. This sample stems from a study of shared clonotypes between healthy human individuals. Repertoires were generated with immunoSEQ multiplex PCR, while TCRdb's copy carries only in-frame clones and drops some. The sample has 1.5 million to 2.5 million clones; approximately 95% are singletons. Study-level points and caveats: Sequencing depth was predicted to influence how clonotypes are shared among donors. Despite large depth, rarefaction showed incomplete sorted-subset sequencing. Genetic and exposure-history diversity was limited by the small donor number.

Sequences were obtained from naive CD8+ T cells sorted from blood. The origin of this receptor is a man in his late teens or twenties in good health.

The CDR3 here is CASSFGGYEQYF. The CDR3 DNA reads as TGTGCCAGCAGCTTTGGGGGTTACGAGCAGTACTTC. The chain links TRBV5-8 to TRBJ2-7; possibly TRBD1 or TRBD2 for D (5 bases each). From germline, CDR1 is SGHTS and CDR2 YDEGEE. V was cut by 2 bases and J by 4 bases, with 7 bases left in between. The CDR3 length is 12 residues.